This T cell receptor (beta chain) was sequenced for a study of blood T cell repertoires in COVID-19. Trimming stripped 6 bases from V and 7 bases from J, with 10 bases between. The CDR3 runs 12 residues. Some clones are missing from TCRdb's copy, which holds only in-frame ones; the method was immunoSEQ multiplex PCR. This sample has around 190,000 clones, with 86% found just once. The sample comprised PBMCs or T cells enriched from blood (not recorded which). This chain uses TRBV12-3 or TRBV12-4 with TRBJ1-3; D is ambiguous. The TCR originated in a man aged 35 to 55 with acute COVID-19. Here the CDR3 reads CASRSGGNTIYF. The CDR3 bases are TGTGCCAGCAGATCAGGTGGGAACACCATATATTTT.